This is a list of T cell receptor beta chains from one sample in a study of circulating and synovial CD4+ cells in juvenile arthritis. Assay: immunoSEQ multiplex PCR; the TCRdb copy retains only in-frame clones and omits some. The profile shows under 40,000 clones, approximately 92% of them singletons. Sample: CD4+ T cells from blood. The receptors stem from a human donor with juvenile idiopathic arthritis. Each CDR3 is given with its conserved first and last residue. Fields, in order: J gene, V gene, D gene, clone size, CDR3 DNA, CDR3 protein. A D gene is named only where the DNA matches it firmly. The size of a clone is reported for some rows only, either as once, few or many, or as a class for expanded clones.

J gene: TRBJ2-1
V gene: TRBV27
D gene: TRBD1
clone size: .
CDR3 DNA: TGTGCCAGCAGTTTTGGGGCGGGACAGGGTTACAATGAGCAGTTCTTC
CDR3 protein: CASSFGAGQGYNEQFF

J gene: TRBJ1-2
V gene: TRBV6-5
D gene: .
clone size: .
CDR3 DNA: TGTGCCAGCAGTGACAGATCTAACTATGGCTACACCTTC
CDR3 protein: CASSDRSNYGYTF

J gene: TRBJ1-5
V gene: TRBV5-8
D gene: .
clone size: .
CDR3 DNA: TGTGCCAGCAGCTGGGGCAGGCGCAATCAGCCCCAGCATTTT
CDR3 protein: CASSWGRRNQPQHF

J gene: TRBJ1-1
V gene: TRBV18
D gene: .
clone size: once
CDR3 DNA: TGTGCCAGCTCACTAACCGGGGAGGGCGGCACTGAAGCTTTCTTT
CDR3 protein: CASSLTGEGGTEAFF

J gene: TRBJ2-7
V gene: TRBV25-1
D gene: .
clone size: .
CDR3 DNA: TGTGCCAGCAGTGGGACTAGGGGGACTAACGAGCAGTACTTC
CDR3 protein: CASSGTRGTNEQYF

J gene: TRBJ2-5
V gene: TRBV30
D gene: .
clone size: .
CDR3 DNA: TGTGCCTGGAGTAAGGGGGGAGGGCAAGAGACCCAGTACTTC
CDR3 protein: CAWSKGGGQETQYF

J gene: TRBJ1-5
V gene: TRBV20-1
D gene: .
clone size: .
CDR3 DNA: TGCAGTGCTAGAGATCGAGCAGGGGCACATTTT
CDR3 protein: CSARDRAGAHF

J gene: TRBJ2-1
V gene: TRBV18
D gene: .
clone size: .
CDR3 DNA: TGTGCCAGCTCACCACCCGGGAGAGGCTACAATGAGCAGTTCTTC
CDR3 protein: CASSPPGRGYNEQFF

J gene: TRBJ1-2
V gene: TRBV28
D gene: TRBD1
clone size: .
CDR3 DNA: TGTGCCAGCAGTGGGACAGCTGGAGGCTATGGCTACACCTTC
CDR3 protein: CASSGTAGGYGYTF

J gene: TRBJ2-7
V gene: TRBV5-1
D gene: .
clone size: .
CDR3 DNA: TGCGCCAGCAGCTTGGGAGGGTCAGTCTACGAGCAGTACTTC
CDR3 protein: CASSLGGSVYEQYF

J gene: TRBJ1-3
V gene: TRBV5-4
D gene: .
clone size: few
CDR3 DNA: TGTGCCAGCAGCCTAGGACACCAGAGCTCTGGAAACACCATATATTTT
CDR3 protein: CASSLGHQSSGNTIYF

J gene: TRBJ2-1
V gene: TRBV10-2
D gene: TRBD2
clone size: .
CDR3 DNA: TGCGCCACCTCGAAGGGGCTAGCGGGAGTTAATGAGCAGTTCTTC
CDR3 protein: CATSKGLAGVNEQFF

J gene: TRBJ1-2
V gene: TRBV7-8
D gene: .
clone size: .
CDR3 DNA: TGTGCCAGCAGCCCGACCCGGGGGGCAGGGGACTATGGCTACACCTTC
CDR3 protein: CASSPTRGAGDYGYTF

J gene: TRBJ2-5
V gene: TRBV2
D gene: TRBD2
clone size: .
CDR3 DNA: TGTGCCAGCAGTGAAAGGGCTAGCGGGAGGGCTATCCAAGAGACCCAGTACTTC
CDR3 protein: CASSERASGRAIQETQYF

J gene: TRBJ2-4
V gene: TRBV21-1
D gene: .
clone size: .
CDR3 DNA: TGTGCCAGACCCTCGGGACTAGCGGGATTCCCCCACATTCAGTACTTC
CDR3 protein: CARPSGLAGFPHIQYF

J gene: TRBJ2-7
V gene: TRBV28
D gene: TRBD1
clone size: .
CDR3 DNA: TGTGCCAGCAGATCCCCTTACAGGGGCGCCTACGAGCAGTACTTC
CDR3 protein: CASRSPYRGAYEQYF

J gene: TRBJ1-2
V gene: TRBV19
D gene: TRBD1
clone size: .
CDR3 DNA: TGTGCCAGTAGTCGGGACAGGGGGATTGGTGGCTACACCTTC
CDR3 protein: CASSRDRGIGGYTF

J gene: TRBJ2-7
V gene: TRBV5-1
D gene: TRBD2
clone size: .
CDR3 DNA: TGCGCCAGCAGCCCCGGAAGTAGCGGGAGCTACGAGCAGTACTTC
CDR3 protein: CASSPGSSGSYEQYF

J gene: TRBJ1-2
V gene: TRBV5-1
D gene: .
clone size: .
CDR3 DNA: TGCGCCAGCAGCTTTCACAGGGACAACTATGGCTACACCTTC
CDR3 protein: CASSFHRDNYGYTF

J gene: TRBJ1-2
V gene: TRBV4-2
D gene: .
clone size: .
CDR3 DNA: TGTGCCAGCAGCCAATCCCAGGGCCCATATGGCTACACCTTC
CDR3 protein: CASSQSQGPYGYTF

J gene: TRBJ1-5
V gene: TRBV19
D gene: .
clone size: .
CDR3 DNA: TGTGCCAGTAGGACCACCGGACAGTCGAATCAGCCCCAGCATTTT
CDR3 protein: CASRTTGQSNQPQHF

J gene: TRBJ2-1
V gene: TRBV6-6
D gene: TRBD2
clone size: .
CDR3 DNA: TGTGCCAGCAGACCCGGACTAGTCCTCCGAGGTGAGCAGTTCTTC
CDR3 protein: CASRPGLVLRGEQFF

J gene: TRBJ2-2
V gene: TRBV10-3
D gene: TRBD1
clone size: .
CDR3 DNA: TGTGCCATCAGTGAATGGGGACAGGGGGCCGGGGAGCTGTTTTTT
CDR3 protein: CAISEWGQGAGELFF

J gene: TRBJ2-3
V gene: TRBV5-1
D gene: .
clone size: .
CDR3 DNA: TGCGCCAGCAGCTGGGGGGGCCTCACAGATACGCAGTATTTT
CDR3 protein: CASSWGGLTDTQYF

J gene: TRBJ2-3
V gene: TRBV12-5
D gene: TRBD1
clone size: once
CDR3 DNA: TGTGCTAGTGGTTTGGGAAGCAGGGGGCCAACAGATACGCAGTATTTT
CDR3 protein: CASGLGSRGPTDTQYF

J gene: TRBJ2-7
V gene: TRBV6-1
D gene: .
clone size: .
CDR3 DNA: TGTGCCAGCACTATCAACGGACTATTCTACGAGCAGTACTTC
CDR3 protein: CASTINGLFYEQYF

J gene: TRBJ2-3
V gene: TRBV10-3
D gene: TRBD2
clone size: .
CDR3 DNA: TGTGCCACCCTAGCGGTTGCTAGCACAGATACGCAGTATTTT
CDR3 protein: CATLAVASTDTQYF

J gene: TRBJ2-7
V gene: TRBV10-1
D gene: TRBD1
clone size: .
CDR3 DNA: TGCGCCAGCAGTCACTCTGACAGGGTCAACGAGCAGTACTTC
CDR3 protein: CASSHSDRVNEQYF